This T cell receptor (beta chain) comes out of a study of CD8 T cells in ankylosing spondylitis. TCRdb fed the 5' RACE reads into MiXCR, producing one record per CDR3 protein. The sample holds 50,000 to 70,000 distinct CDR3 sequences; roughly 6.1% are singletons and the top ten take under 6%. Relative to its sample, this clonotype is medium-sized. The source of this sequence is a male donor with ankylosing spondylitis. Sequenced: synovial fluid, either unsorted or a sorted T cell fraction (not recorded which).

CDR3 region: CASSLRSSQGDEQFF. The CDR3 DNA follows: TGCGCCAGCAGCTTGCGCAGCTCCCAGGGTGATGAGCAGTTCTTC. This chain joins TRBV5-1 and TRBJ2-1; a weak D match, TRBD1 (5 bases). Germline CDR1 reads SGHRS; CDR2 reads YFSETQ. CDR3 length equals 15 residues. V lost 1 base to trimming and J lost 8 bases, with 16 bases between them.